The rows below give T cell receptor beta chains drawn from one sample of a study of OX40 agonist ivuxolimab in advanced cancers. Repertoires were generated with immunoSEQ multiplex PCR, while TCRdb's copy carries only in-frame clones and drops some. The table includes some 76,000 clones, around 81% detected once. Sequences were derived from CD4+ or CD8+ T cells sorted from blood, sampled in a trial of the OX40 agonist ivuxolimab. These receptors all stem from an adult with an advanced solid tumor such as melanoma, head and neck, liver or kidney cancer. CDR3s include the opening cysteine and the closing phenylalanine or tryptophan. A D gene is named only where the DNA matches it firmly. Size tells how often a clone was seen (once, few, many) or the class of an expanded clone, and some rows leave it out.

v_call	clone_size	j_call	d_call	cdr3_nt	cdr3_aa
TRBV2	.	TRBJ2-5	.	TGTGCCAGCAGTGAAGGGACAGAGGAAGAGACCCAGTACTTC	CASSEGTEEETQYF
TRBV11-3	.	TRBJ1-1	.	TGTGCCAGCAGCTTAGGGGGCCCGAACACTGAAGCTTTCTTT	CASSLGGPNTEAFF
TRBV30	.	TRBJ1-2	.	TGTGCCTGGAGTGTGATGGGAACACGACCTAACCGCTACACCTTC	CAWSVMGTRPNRYTF
TRBV10-3	.	TRBJ2-7	TRBD1	TGTGCCATCAAACCCGCAGGGGGCTTCTACGAGCAGTACTTC	CAIKPAGGFYEQYF
TRBV4-2	.	TRBJ1-5	.	TGTGCCAGCAGCCAAGAATTCGGACAGAAAGGACAGCCCCAGCATTTT	CASSQEFGQKGQPQHF
TRBV29-1	.	TRBJ2-3	TRBD2	TGCAGCGTTGCATTGGGGGGGGCAGATACGCAGTATTTT	CSVALGGADTQYF
TRBV19	.	TRBJ2-7	TRBD2	TGTGCCAGTAGTACTCAGGGACTAGCGGCGGACGAGCAGTACTTC	CASSTQGLAADEQYF
TRBV5-8	.	TRBJ1-1	.	TGTGCCAGCGGGAGGACTGAAGCTTTCTTT	CASGRTEAFF
TRBV5-5	.	TRBJ2-3	TRBD1	TGTGCCAGCAGCCGGGACAGCCTCTCGGCAGATACGCAGTATTTT	CASSRDSLSADTQYF
TRBV9	.	TRBJ2-7	TRBD1	TGTGCCAGCAGCCAGACAGGGCGCGGCGAGCAGTACTTC	CASSQTGRGEQYF
TRBV19	.	TRBJ2-2	.	TGTGCCAGTAGTACATATGGGGGGGAGCTGTTTTTT	CASSTYGGELFF
TRBV13	few	TRBJ1-1	.	TGTGCCAGCCTGGGTTGGGGGGGCATGAACACTGAAGCTTTCTTT	CASLGWGGMNTEAFF
TRBV19	.	TRBJ2-1	.	TGTGCCAGTAGTATCAAACAGGGTATCAGGGATGAGCAGTTCTTC	CASSIKQGIRDEQFF
TRBV7-2	.	TRBJ1-3	.	TGTGCCAGCAGCCGGGGGACCGTGTCTGGAAACACCATATATTTT	CASSRGTVSGNTIYF
TRBV18	.	TRBJ1-4	.	TGTGCCAGCTCACCCCTCGCGGGGGCGGAGGGAAATGAAAAACTGTTTTTT	CASSPLAGAEGNEKLFF
TRBV6-1	.	TRBJ1-1	.	TGTGCCAGCAAAAGGCGCGAGACTGAAGCTTTCTTT	CASKRRETEAFF
TRBV28	.	TRBJ1-1	.	TGTGCCAGCAGTTTTGAACAGGGTGCCGGCACTGAAGCTTTCTTT	CASSFEQGAGTEAFF
TRBV2	.	TRBJ2-1	TRBD2	TGTGCCAGCTGTAGCGGGGGGGCCATGAATGAGCAGTTCTTC	CASCSGGAMNEQFF
TRBV27	.	TRBJ2-2	.	TGTGCCAGCAGTTTTAGGACTAAGGGCTTCCTCGGGGAGCTGTTTTTT	CASSFRTKGFLGELFF
TRBV30	.	TRBJ1-5	TRBD1	TGTGCCTGGAGTGCTGGGACAGACCACAATCAGCCCCAGCATTTT	CAWSAGTDHNQPQHF
TRBV18	.	TRBJ1-1	TRBD1	TGTGCCAGCTCACTCGGACAGGGGGTGTGGAACACTGAAGCTTTCTTT	CASSLGQGVWNTEAFF
TRBV6-4	.	TRBJ2-1	TRBD2	TGTGCCAGCAGTGACGAGGCTAGCGGGAGGGAAGAGCAGTTCTTC	CASSDEASGREEQFF
TRBV9	.	TRBJ2-2	.	TGTGCCAGCAGCGTAGGGCATATCACCGGGGAGCTGTTTTTT	CASSVGHITGELFF
TRBV30	.	TRBJ2-1	.	TGTGCCTGGAGGACCGGGGCCCACTTATACGCAGAGCAGTTCTTC	CAWRTGAHLYAEQFF
TRBV9	.	TRBJ2-5	.	TGTGCCAGCAGCGTAGATCCCGGGCAAGAGACCCAGTACTTC	CASSVDPGQETQYF
TRBV5-1	.	TRBJ1-2	TRBD1	TGCGCCAGCAGCTCTACAGCAGGGGGCGATGGCTACACCTTC	CASSSTAGGDGYTF
TRBV5-1	.	TRBJ2-4	.	TGCGCCAGCAGCGACCAGGGAGGACTAGCCAAAAACATTCAGTACTTC	CASSDQGGLAKNIQYF
TRBV5-1	.	TRBJ2-5	.	TGCGCCAGCAGCTTGGACTACCAAGAGACCCAGTACTTC	CASSLDYQETQYF
TRBV7-2	few	TRBJ1-4	TRBD1	TGTGCCAGCAGCGGACAGGTGTCTAATGAAAAACTGTTTTTT	CASSGQVSNEKLFF
TRBV30	.	TRBJ2-7	.	TGTGCCTGGAGATCCCAGGGCAGTAAGCACGAGCAGTACTTC	CAWRSQGSKHEQYF
TRBV7-3	.	TRBJ1-2	.	TGTGCCAGCAGCTTAGAATCATCTAACTATGGCTACACCTTC	CASSLESSNYGYTF